Sequencing of this T cell receptor beta chain was carried out in a study of T and B cells in COVID-19 patients. Study at large: COVID-19 patients gave peripheral blood either during active infection or after recovery. Broader study findings: Active COVID-19 showed highly clonal TRB repertoires; recovery showed diversity and richness above healthy donors. No sequencing was yet done of CD4+, regulatory or CD8+ subsets, or of SARS-CoV-2-responsive or tetramer+ sorted cells. Of under 2,500 TCR clusters found only in the recovered cohort, 31 had low generation probability.

TRB was amplified from about 260-540 ng of blood genomic DNA. Germline V gene lookup returns CDR1 MDHEN and CDR2 SYDVKM. The CDR3 totals 13 residues. The V end lost 9 bases, the J end lost 5 bases, and 16 bases lay between the germline ends. Multiplex PCR with BIOMED2 TRB-A/B primer pools amplified TRB rearrangements. TCRdb redid the calling of the multiplex PCR reads with MiXCR, one entry per CDR3 protein. The sample carries roughly 7,000 distinct CDR3 sequences, 20% to 25% recorded once. To note about this clonotype: The target antigen is unknown.

What was sequenced was blood. The V call is TRBV28, the J call TRBJ2-5; unclear D gene. The clonotype comes from a human donor who had recovered from COVID-19. Here the CDR3 DNA reads TGTGCCAGAGATTCGGGTTATGATGAGACCCAGTACTTC. Its protein product is CARDSGYDETQYF.